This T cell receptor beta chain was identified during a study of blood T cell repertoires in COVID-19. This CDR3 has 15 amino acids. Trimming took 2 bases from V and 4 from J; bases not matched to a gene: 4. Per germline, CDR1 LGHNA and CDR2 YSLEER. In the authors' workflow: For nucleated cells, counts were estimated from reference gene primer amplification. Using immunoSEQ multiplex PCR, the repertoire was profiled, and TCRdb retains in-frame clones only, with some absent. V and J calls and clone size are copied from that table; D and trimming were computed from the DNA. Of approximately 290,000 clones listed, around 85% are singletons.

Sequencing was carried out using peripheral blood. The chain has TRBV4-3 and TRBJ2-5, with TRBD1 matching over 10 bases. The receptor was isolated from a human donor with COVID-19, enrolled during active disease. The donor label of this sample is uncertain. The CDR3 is CASSQTWTGGETQYF. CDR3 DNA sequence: TGCGCCAGCAGCCAAACATGGACAGGGGGAGAGACCCAGTACTTC.